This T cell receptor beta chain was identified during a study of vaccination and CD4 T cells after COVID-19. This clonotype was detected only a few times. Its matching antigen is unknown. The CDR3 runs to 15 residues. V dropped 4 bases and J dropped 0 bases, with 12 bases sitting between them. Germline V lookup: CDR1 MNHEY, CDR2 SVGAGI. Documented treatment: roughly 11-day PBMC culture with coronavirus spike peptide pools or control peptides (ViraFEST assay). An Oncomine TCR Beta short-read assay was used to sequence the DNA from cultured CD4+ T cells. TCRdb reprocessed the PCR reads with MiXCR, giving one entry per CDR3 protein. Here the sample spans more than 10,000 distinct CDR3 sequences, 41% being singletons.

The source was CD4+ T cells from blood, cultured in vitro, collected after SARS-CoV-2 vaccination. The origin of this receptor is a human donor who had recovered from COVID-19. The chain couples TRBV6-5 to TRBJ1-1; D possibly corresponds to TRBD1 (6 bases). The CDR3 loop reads CASSSWDNLNTEAFF. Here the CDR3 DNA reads TGTGCCAGCAGTTCCTGGGACAACCTGAACACTGAAGCTTTCTTT.